This is a list of T cell receptor beta chains from one sample in a study of regulatory T cells in long-lasting Graves disease. MiXCR was run by TCRdb on the multiplex PCR reads, yielding one entry per CDR3 protein. The sample yields 500,000 to 700,000 distinct CDR3 sequences, 25% to 35% seen once. The sample consisted of peripheral blood mononuclear cells (PBMCs), taken when the disease was refractory, from a patient treated with antithyroid drugs. These receptors were obtained from a female donor with Graves disease. CDR3s include the opening cysteine and the closing phenylalanine or tryptophan. D genes are given only for firm matches. Clone size appears in some rows only: once, few, many, or a class for an expanded clone.

j_call: TRBJ2-7; d_call: NA; clone_size: few; v_call: TRBV12-3/TRBV12-4; cdr3_aa: CASTPGQSSYEQYF; cdr3_nt: TGTGCCAGCACCCCGGGGCAGAGCTCCTACGAGCAGTACTTC
j_call: TRBJ1-6; d_call: NA; clone_size: NA; v_call: TRBV6-1; cdr3_aa: CASSLVRPPLHF; cdr3_nt: TGTGCCAGCTCTCTGGTGAGGCCACCCCTCCACTTT
j_call: TRBJ2-7; d_call: NA; clone_size: few; v_call: TRBV12-3/TRBV12-4; cdr3_aa: CASSPPPRPVVNEQYF; cdr3_nt: TGTGCCAGCAGTCCACCACCTAGACCCGTGGTGAACGAGCAGTACTTC
j_call: TRBJ1-6; d_call: NA; clone_size: NA; v_call: TRBV14; cdr3_aa: CASSQLRVNSPLHF; cdr3_nt: TGTGCCAGCAGCCAGCTTCGGGTGAATTCACCCCTCCACTTT
j_call: TRBJ2-5; d_call: TRBD2; clone_size: few; v_call: TRBV13; cdr3_aa: CASGLAGLLQETQYF; cdr3_nt: TGTGCCAGCGGACTAGCGGGACTACTCCAAGAGACCCAGTACTTC
j_call: TRBJ2-1; d_call: NA; clone_size: NA; v_call: TRBV14; cdr3_aa: CASSHEGTRDAVVIANEQFF; cdr3_nt: TGTGCCAGCAGCCATGAAGGTACGCGGGACGCCGTTGTTATCGCCAATGAGCAGTTCTTC
j_call: TRBJ1-1; d_call: NA; clone_size: few; v_call: TRBV5-1; cdr3_aa: CASSLVVSRNTEAFF; cdr3_nt: TGCGCCAGCAGCTTGGTCGTCAGTCGGAACACTGAAGCTTTCTTT
j_call: TRBJ1-1; d_call: TRBD1; clone_size: NA; v_call: TRBV19; cdr3_aa: CATRLTGDMNTEAFF; cdr3_nt: TGTGCCACCCGCCTTACAGGGGACATGAACACTGAAGCTTTCTTT
j_call: TRBJ2-7; d_call: NA; clone_size: few; v_call: TRBV7-2; cdr3_aa: CASSSTETPIHYEQYF; cdr3_nt: TGTGCCAGCAGCTCAACGGAGACACCGATCCACTACGAGCAGTACTTC
j_call: TRBJ2-7; d_call: TRBD2; clone_size: NA; v_call: TRBV19; cdr3_aa: CASSIFLADSYEQYF; cdr3_nt: TGTGCCAGTAGTATATTCCTAGCGGATTCCTACGAGCAGTACTTC
j_call: TRBJ1-2; d_call: NA; clone_size: NA; v_call: TRBV30; cdr3_aa: CAWRSANYGYTF; cdr3_nt: TGTGCCTGGAGATCAGCTAACTATGGCTACACCTTC
j_call: TRBJ1-4; d_call: NA; clone_size: NA; v_call: TRBV2; cdr3_aa: CASSSNGPNEKLFF; cdr3_nt: TGTGCCAGCAGCTCTAACGGACCGAATGAAAAACTGTTTTTT
j_call: TRBJ2-2; d_call: NA; clone_size: NA; v_call: TRBV12-3/TRBV12-4; cdr3_aa: CASSYKPMGGSGELFF; cdr3_nt: TGTGCCAGCAGTTACAAGCCCATGGGAGGTTCCGGGGAGCTGTTTTTT
j_call: TRBJ2-7; d_call: NA; clone_size: NA; v_call: TRBV9; cdr3_aa: CASSVHPDSFYEQYF; cdr3_nt: TGTGCCAGCAGCGTACACCCGGACAGTTTCTACGAGCAGTACTTC
j_call: TRBJ2-7; d_call: TRBD2; clone_size: many; v_call: TRBV28; cdr3_aa: CASIRSSGRGEQYF; cdr3_nt: TGTGCCAGCATCCGCTCTAGCGGGAGGGGCGAGCAGTACTTC
j_call: TRBJ1-3; d_call: NA; clone_size: NA; v_call: TRBV12-3/TRBV12-4; cdr3_aa: CASSFGGRGVNTIYF; cdr3_nt: TGTGCCAGCAGTTTCGGAGGCCGGGGTGTAAACACCATATATTTT
j_call: TRBJ2-2; d_call: TRBD2; clone_size: few; v_call: TRBV12-3/TRBV12-4; cdr3_aa: CASSPWTSGRNGELFF; cdr3_nt: TGTGCCAGCAGTCCCTGGACTAGCGGGCGAAACGGGGAGCTGTTTTTT